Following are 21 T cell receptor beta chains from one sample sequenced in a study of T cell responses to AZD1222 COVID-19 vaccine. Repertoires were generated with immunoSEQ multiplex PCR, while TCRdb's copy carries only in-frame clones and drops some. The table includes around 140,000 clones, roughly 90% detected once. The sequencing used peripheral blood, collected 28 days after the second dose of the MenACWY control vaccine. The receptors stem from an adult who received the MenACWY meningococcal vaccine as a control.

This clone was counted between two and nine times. The CDR3 spells CASLTPNQPQHF. CDR3 DNA: TGTGCCAGTTTAACCCCGAATCAGCCCCAGCATTTT. The V and J genes are TRBV28 and TRBJ1-5; D not resolved. This CDR3 has 12 residues. The V and J ends lost 9 bases and 4 bases respectively, with 10 bases between them. CDR1 is MDHEN and CDR2 is SYDVKM in the germline V gene. The full variable domain, in which reference TRBV28 and TRBJ1-5 provide the parts outside the CDR3, is DVKVTQSSRYLVKRTGEKVFLECVQDMDHENMFWYRQDPGLGLRLIYFSYDVKMKEKGDIPEGYSVSREKKERFSLILESASTNQTSMYLCASLTPNQPQHFGDGTRLSIL.

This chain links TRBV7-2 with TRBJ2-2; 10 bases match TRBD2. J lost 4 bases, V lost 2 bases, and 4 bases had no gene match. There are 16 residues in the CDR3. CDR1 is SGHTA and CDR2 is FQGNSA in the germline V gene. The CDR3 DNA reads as TGTGCCAGCAGCTTACTAGCGGGGGTCGCCACCGGGGAGCTGTTTTTT. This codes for CASSLLAGVATGELFF.

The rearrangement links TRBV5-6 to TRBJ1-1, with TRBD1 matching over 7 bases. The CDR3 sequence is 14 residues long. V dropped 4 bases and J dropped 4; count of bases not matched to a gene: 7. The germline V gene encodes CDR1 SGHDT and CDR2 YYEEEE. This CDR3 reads CASSSLTGVTEAFF. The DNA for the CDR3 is TGTGCCAGCAGCAGCTTAACAGGGGTCACTGAAGCTTTCTTT.

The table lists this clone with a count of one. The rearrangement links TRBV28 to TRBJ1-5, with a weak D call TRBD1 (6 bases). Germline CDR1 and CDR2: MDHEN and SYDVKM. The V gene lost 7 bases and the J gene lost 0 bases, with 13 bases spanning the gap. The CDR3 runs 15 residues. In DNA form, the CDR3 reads TGTGCCAGCAACTCCGGGACAAATAGCAATCAGCCCCAGCATTTT. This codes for CASNSGTNSNQPQHF.

The CDR3 loop is CASTLGPRSTKYNEQFF. The CDR3 DNA reads as TGTGCCAGCACTTTGGGCCCTAGGTCCACAAAGTACAATGAGCAGTTCTTC. J is TRBJ2-1 and V is TRBV7-6, with no clear D. Between the trimmed V and J ends, which lost 7 bases and 4 bases, there was a span of 23 bases. CDR1 and CDR2 from the germline V gene are SGHVS and FNYEAQ. This CDR3 has 17 residues.

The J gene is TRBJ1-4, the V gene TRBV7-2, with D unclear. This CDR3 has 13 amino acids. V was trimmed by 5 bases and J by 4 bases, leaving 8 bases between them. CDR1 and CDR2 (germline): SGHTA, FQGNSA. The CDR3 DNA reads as TGTGCCAGCAGCCCACTCCATAATGAAAAACTGTTTTTT. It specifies CASSPLHNEKLFF.

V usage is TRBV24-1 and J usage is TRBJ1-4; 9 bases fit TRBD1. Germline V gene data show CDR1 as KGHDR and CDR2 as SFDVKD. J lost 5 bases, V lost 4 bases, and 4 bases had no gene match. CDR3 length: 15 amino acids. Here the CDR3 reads CATSDGTGKNEKLFF. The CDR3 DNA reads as TGTGCCACCAGTGACGGGACAGGGAAGAATGAAAAACTGTTTTTT.

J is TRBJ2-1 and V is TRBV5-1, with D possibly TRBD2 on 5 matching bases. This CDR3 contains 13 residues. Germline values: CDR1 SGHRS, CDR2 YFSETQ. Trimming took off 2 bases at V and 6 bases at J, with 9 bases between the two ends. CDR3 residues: CASSFREINEQFF. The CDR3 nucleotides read TGCGCCAGCAGCTTCCGGGAAATCAATGAGCAGTTCTTC.

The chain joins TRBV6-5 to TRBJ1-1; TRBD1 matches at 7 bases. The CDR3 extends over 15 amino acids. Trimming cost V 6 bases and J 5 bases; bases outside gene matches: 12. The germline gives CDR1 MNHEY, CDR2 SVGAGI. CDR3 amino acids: CASRARQGSGTEAFF. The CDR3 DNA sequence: TGTGCCAGCAGGGCAAGACAGGGCTCGGGGACTGAAGCTTTCTTT.

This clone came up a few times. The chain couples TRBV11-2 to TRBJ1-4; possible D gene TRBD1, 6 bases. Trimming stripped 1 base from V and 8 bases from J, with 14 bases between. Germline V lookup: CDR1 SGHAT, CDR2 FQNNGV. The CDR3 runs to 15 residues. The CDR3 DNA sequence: TGTGCCAGCAGCTTAGGACAGGCCTACAACGAAAAACTGTTTTTT. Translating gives CASSLGQAYNEKLFF. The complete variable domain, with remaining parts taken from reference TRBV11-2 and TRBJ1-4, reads EAGVAQSPRYKIIEKRQSVAFWCNPISGHATLYWYQQILGQGPKLLIQFQNNGVVDDSQLPKDRFSAERLKGVDSTLKIQPAKLEDSAVYLCASSLGQAYNEKLFFGSGTQLSVL.

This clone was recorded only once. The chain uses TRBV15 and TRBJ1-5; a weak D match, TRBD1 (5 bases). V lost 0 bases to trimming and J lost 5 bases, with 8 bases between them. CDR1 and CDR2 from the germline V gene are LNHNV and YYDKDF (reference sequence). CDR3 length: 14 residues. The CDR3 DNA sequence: TGTGCCACCAGCAGAGACAGGGACGATCAGCCCCAGCATTTT. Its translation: CATSRDRDDQPQHF.

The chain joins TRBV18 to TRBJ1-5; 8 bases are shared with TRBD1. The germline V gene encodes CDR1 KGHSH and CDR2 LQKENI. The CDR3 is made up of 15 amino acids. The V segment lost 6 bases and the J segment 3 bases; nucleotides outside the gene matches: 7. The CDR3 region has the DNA TGTGCCAGCTCGGGTACAGGGGGGATCAATCAGCCCCAGCATTTT. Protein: CASSGTGGINQPQHF. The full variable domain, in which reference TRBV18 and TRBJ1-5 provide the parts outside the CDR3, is NAGVMQNPRHLVRRRGQEARLRCSPMKGHSHVYWYRQLPEEGLKFMVYLQKENIIDESGMPKERFSAEFPKEGPSILRIQQVVRGDSAAYFCASSGTGGINQPQHFGDGTRLSIL.

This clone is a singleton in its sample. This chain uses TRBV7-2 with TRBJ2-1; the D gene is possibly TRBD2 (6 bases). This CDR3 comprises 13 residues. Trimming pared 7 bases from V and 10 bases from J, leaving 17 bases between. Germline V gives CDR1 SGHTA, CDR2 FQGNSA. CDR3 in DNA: TGTGCCAGCACCCGAGATCCCGGACTAGAGCAGTTCTTC. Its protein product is CASTRDPGLEQFF.

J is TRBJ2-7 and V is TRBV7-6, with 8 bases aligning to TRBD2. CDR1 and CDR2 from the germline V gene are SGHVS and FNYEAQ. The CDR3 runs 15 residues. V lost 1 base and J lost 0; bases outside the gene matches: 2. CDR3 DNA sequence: TGTGCCAGCAGCTTAGGGGGGACTAGCTCCTACGAGCAGTACTTC. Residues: CASSLGGTSSYEQYF.

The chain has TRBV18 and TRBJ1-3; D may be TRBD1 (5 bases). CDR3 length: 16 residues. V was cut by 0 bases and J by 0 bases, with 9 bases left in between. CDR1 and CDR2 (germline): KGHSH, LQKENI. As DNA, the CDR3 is TGTGCCAGCTCACCACCGGGGCTTCGCTCTGGAAACACCATATATTTT. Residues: CASSPPGLRSGNTIYF.

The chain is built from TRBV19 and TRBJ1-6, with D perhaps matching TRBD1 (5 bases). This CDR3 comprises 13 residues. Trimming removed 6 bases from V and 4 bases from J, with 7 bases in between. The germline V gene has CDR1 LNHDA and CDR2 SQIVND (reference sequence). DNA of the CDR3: TGTGCCAGTAGGAAGGGGTATAATTCACCCCTCCACTTT. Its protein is CASRKGYNSPLHF.

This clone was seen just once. CDR3 loop: CAIRTTGGTEAFF. DNA for the CDR3: TGTGCCATCAGGACGACAGGGGGCACTGAAGCTTTCTTT. The J gene is TRBJ1-1, the V gene TRBV10-3; 9 nucleotides match TRBD1. Germline CDR1 reads ENHRY; CDR2 reads SYGVKD. The V gene end was trimmed by 6 bases and the J gene end by 4 bases; junction bases not matched to a gene: 3. The CDR3 is made up of 13 amino acids.

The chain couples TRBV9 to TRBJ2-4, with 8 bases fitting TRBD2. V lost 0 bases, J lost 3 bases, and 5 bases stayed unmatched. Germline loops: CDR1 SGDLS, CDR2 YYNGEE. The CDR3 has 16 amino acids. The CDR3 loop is CASSVASGSGKNIQYF. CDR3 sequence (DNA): TGTGCCAGCAGCGTAGCCAGCGGGAGTGGCAAAAACATTCAGTACTTC. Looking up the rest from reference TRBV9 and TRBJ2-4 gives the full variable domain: DSGVTQTPKHLITATGQRVTLRCSPRSGDLSVYWYQQSLDQGLQFLIQYYNGEERAKGNILERFSAQQFPDLHSELNLSSLELGDSALYFCASSVASGSGKNIQYFGAGTRLSVL.

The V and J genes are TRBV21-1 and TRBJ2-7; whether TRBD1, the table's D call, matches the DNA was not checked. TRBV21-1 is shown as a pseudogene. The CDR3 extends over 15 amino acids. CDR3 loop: CASSKVGVQGYEQYF. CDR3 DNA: TGTGCCAGCAGCAAAGTGGGGGTACAGGGCTACGAGCAGTACTTC.

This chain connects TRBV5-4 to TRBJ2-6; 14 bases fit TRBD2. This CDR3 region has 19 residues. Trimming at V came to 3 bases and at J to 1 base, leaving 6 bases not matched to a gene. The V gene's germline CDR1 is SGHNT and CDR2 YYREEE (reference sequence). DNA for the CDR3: TGTGCCAGCAGCTCGGGACTAGCGGGAGTCGGTTCTGGGGCCAACGTCCTGACTTTC. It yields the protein CASSSGLAGVGSGANVLTF.

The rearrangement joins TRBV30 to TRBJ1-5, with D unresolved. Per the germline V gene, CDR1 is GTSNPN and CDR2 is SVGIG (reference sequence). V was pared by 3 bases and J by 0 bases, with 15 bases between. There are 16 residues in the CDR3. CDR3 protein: CAWRAKSWNSNQPQHF. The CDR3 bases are TGTGCCTGGAGGGCCAAGAGCTGGAATAGCAATCAGCCCCAGCATTTT.